Given below is one T cell receptor beta chain in context. This sample was included in a study of blood T cell repertoires in COVID-19. The cohort comprised adults aged roughly 18 to 95 years residing in approximately 25 US areas. The V end lost 3 bases, the J end lost 2 bases, and 11 bases lay between the germline ends. This CDR3 is 15 amino acids long. Germline V gene lookup returns CDR1 SGDLS and CDR2 YYNGEE. This table comes from immunoSEQ multiplex PCR, and its TCRdb copy is limited to in-frame clones, with some not included. Found here are hundreds of thousands of clones, around 90% of them singletons; the top ten hold around 1%.

This clonotype was sampled from a man aged 45-65 years who had been exposed to COVID-19. Sample: PBMCs or T cells enriched from blood (not recorded which). The rearrangement links TRBV9 to TRBJ2-2; no reliable D call. DNA for the CDR3: TGTGCCAGCAGCGCCAACTCCTTCAACACCGGGGAGCTGTTTTTT. Amino acids: CASSANSFNTGELFF.